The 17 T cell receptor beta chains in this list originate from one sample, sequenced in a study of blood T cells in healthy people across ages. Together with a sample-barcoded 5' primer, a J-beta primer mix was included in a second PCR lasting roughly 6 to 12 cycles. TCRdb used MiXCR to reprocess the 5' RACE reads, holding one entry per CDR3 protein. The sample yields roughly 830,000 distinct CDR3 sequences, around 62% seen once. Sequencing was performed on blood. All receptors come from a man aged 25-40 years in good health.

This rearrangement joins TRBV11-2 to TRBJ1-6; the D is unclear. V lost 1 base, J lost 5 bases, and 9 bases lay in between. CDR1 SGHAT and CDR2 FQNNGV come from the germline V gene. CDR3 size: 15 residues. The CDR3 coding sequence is TGTGCCAGCAGCTTAGGTTCCGGCAATAATTCACCCCTCCACTTT. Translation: CASSLGSGNNSPLHF.

The CDR3 is CASSQDRLGIYGTQYF. CDR3 DNA sequence: TGCGCCAGCAGCCAAGATCGGTTGGGGATCTATGGGACCCAGTACTTC. The rearrangement joins TRBV4-3 to TRBJ2-7; no definite D call. The DNA end lines up better with TRBJ2-5; the J call may be wrong. This CDR3 spans 16 amino acids. Germline CDR1 LGHNA, CDR2 YSLEER.

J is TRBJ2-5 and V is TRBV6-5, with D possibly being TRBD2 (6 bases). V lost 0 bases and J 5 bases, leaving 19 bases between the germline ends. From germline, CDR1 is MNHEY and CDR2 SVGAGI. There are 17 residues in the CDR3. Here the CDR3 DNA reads TGTGCCAGCAGTTACTCGCCCCTCCGGAGGGGACGGGAGACCCAGTACTTC. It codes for CASSYSPLRRGRETQYF.

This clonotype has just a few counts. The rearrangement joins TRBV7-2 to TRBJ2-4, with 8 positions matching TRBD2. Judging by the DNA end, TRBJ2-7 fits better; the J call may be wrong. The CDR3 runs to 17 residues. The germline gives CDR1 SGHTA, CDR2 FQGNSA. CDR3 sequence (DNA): TGTGCCAGCAGCTTAGCGAGGGCGGGGGGTACCCGCTACGAGCAGTACTTC. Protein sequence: CASSLARAGGTRYEQYF.

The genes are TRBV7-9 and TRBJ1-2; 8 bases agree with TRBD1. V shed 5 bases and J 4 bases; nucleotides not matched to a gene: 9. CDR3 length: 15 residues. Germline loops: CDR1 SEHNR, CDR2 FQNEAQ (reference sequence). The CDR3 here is CASSGTGGAIYGYTF. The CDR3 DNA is TGTGCCAGCAGCGGTACAGGGGGGGCGATCTATGGCTACACCTTC.

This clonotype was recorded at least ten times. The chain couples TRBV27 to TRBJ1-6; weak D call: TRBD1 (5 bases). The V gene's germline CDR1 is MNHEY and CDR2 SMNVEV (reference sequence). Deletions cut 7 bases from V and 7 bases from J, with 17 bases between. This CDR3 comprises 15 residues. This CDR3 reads CASTAFGTQNSPLHF. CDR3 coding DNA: TGTGCCAGCACCGCCTTTGGGACTCAGAATTCACCCCTCCACTTT.

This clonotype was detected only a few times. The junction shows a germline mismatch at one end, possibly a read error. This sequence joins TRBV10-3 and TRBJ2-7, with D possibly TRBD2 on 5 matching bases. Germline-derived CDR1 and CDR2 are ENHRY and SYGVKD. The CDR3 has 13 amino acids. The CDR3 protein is CAIGELGNYEQYF. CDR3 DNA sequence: TGTGCCATCGGTGAACTAGGAAACTACGAGCAGTACTTC.

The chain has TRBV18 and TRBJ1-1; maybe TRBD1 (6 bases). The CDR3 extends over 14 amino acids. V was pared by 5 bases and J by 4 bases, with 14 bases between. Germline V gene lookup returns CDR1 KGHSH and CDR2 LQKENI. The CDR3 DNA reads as TGTGCCAGCTCATTGAAACAGGGATCCACTGAAGCTTTCTTT. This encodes CASSLKQGSTEAFF. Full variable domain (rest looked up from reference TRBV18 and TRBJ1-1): NAGVMQNPRHLVRRRGQEARLRCSPMKGHSHVYWYRQLPEEGLKFMVYLQKENIIDESGMPKERFSAEFPKEGPSILRIQQVVRGDSAAYFCASSLKQGSTEAFFGQGTRLTVV.

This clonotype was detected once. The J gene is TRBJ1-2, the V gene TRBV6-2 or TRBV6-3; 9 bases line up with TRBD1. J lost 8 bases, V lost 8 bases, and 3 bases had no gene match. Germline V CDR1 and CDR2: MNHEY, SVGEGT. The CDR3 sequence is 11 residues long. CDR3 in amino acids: CASGTGSGYTF. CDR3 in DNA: TGTGCCAGCGGGACAGGGTCCGGCTACACCTTC.

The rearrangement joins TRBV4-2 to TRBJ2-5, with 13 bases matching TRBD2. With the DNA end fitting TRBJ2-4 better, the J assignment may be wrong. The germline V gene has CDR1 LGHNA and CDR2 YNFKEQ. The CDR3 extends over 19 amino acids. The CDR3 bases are TGTGCCAGCAGCCAAGTCACTAGCGGGGGGGGATGGGCCAAAAACATTCAGTACTTC. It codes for CASSQVTSGGGWAKNIQYF.

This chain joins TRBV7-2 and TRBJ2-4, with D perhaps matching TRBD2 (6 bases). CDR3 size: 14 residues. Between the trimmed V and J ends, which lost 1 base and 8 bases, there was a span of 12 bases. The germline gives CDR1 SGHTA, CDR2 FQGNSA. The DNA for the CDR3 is TGTGCCAGCAGCTTAGACGGAGGGAACTACATTCAGTACTTC. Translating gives CASSLDGGNYIQYF.

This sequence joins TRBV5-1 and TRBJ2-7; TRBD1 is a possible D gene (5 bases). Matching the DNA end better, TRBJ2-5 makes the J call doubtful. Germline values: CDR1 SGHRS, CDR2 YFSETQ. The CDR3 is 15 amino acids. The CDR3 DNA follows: TGCGCCAGCAGCTTGTATGGCAGGGCGTACGAGACCCAGTACTTC. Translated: CASSLYGRAYETQYF.

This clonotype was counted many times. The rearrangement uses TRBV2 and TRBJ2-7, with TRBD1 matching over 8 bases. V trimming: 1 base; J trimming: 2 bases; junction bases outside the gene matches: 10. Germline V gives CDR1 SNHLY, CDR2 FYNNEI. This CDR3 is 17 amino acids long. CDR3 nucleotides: TGTGCCAGCAGTGAAGTTGGGGTGGGGACAGGACCCTACGAGCAGTACTTC. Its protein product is CASSEVGVGTGPYEQYF.

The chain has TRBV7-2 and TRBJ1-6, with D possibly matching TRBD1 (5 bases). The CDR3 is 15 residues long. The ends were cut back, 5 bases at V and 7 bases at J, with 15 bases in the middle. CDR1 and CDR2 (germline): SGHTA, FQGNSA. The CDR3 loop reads CASSPRDGENSPLHF. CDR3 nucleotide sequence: TGTGCCAGCAGCCCCCGGGACGGTGAAAATTCACCCCTCCACTTT.

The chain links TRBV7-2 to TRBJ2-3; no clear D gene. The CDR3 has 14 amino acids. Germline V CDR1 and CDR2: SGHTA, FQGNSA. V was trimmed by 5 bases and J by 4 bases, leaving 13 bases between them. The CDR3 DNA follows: TGTGCCAGCAGCGATGGGGTGGTATCAGATACGCAGTATTTT. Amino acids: CASSDGVVSDTQYF.

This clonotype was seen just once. In DNA, the CDR3 is TGCGCCAGCAGCCCAAGGGAGATAATGACAGGGGTCCCCGGGGAGCTGTTTTTT. Translated: CASSPREIMTGVPGELFF. V gene TRBV4-3 combines with J gene TRBJ2-2, with 8 nucleotides matching TRBD1. Losses at the gene ends were 4 bases for V and 6 bases for J; bases not matched to a gene: 16. Germline lookup yields CDR1 LGHNA and CDR2 YSLEER. The CDR3 runs 18 residues.

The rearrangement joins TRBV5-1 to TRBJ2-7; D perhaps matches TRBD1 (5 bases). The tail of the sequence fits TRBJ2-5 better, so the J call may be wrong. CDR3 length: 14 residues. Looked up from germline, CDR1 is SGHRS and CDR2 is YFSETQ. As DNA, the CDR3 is TGCGCCAGCAGCTTGGTGGGCAGGGCAGAGACCCAGTACTTC. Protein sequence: CASSLVGRAETQYF.